The entry that follows covers one T cell receptor beta chain sequence. Its specificity is not known. Losses at the gene ends were 5 bases for V and 0 bases for J; bases not matched to a gene: 14. The length of the CDR3 is 18 residues. Germline lookup yields CDR1 MDHEN and CDR2 SYDVKM. The sample belongs to a study of molecular identifiers for immune sequencing clone quantification. Study-level information: The replicate experiment used RNA from roughly 18,000 or 92,000 naive CD8 cells. This RNA was split into five aliquots, and four of them were sequenced. The study, taken as a whole, reports: Spike-in Jurkat TCR RNA from a single cell reportedly registered among about 1 million naive cells.

TCRdb re-called the PCR reads with MiXCR, one entry per CDR3 protein. The sample contains approximately 97,000 distinct CDR3 sequences, about 24% of which appear only once. The V and J genes are TRBV28 and TRBJ2-7, with 9 bases identical to TRBD2. The receptor's source is a human donor in good health. Some libraries in this study had Jurkat cell RNA spiked in. The specimen sequenced was naive CD8+ T cells from blood, with Jurkat cell RNA spiked in. Subset denoted: FACS-sorted CD8+CD4-CCR7+CD45RA+ naive T cells. CDR3 sequence: CASSGQWSSGGPSYEQYF. The CDR3 bases are TGTGCCAGCAGTGGCCAGTGGAGTAGCGGGGGACCCTCCTACGAGCAGTACTTC. Full variable domain (rest looked up from reference TRBV28 and TRBJ2-7): DVKVTQSSRYLVKRTGEKVFLECVQDMDHENMFWYRQDPGLGLRLIYFSYDVKMKEKGDIPEGYSVSREKKERFSLILESASTNQTSMYLCASSGQWSSGGPSYEQYFGPGTRLTVT.